The 8 T cell receptor beta chains below were found in one sample sequenced in a study of immune aging and cytomegalovirus after organ transplant. These receptors' antigens are unknown. A microwell BD Rhapsody targeted mRNA and AbSeq workflow captured the cells and built the libraries. TCRdb reanalysed the single-cell sequencing reads using MiXCR and keeps one entry per CDR3 protein. The sample holds approximately 22,000 distinct CDR3 sequences, just over 35% seen once. Noted time point: five sample-tagged time points from pre-transplant (day -1) to day 368 post-transplant, pooled. The specimen was CMV peptide-activated CD4+ and CD8+ T cells sorted from blood, collected at five time points, pooled. Subset in this sample: sorted CD8+CD137+ and CD4+CD154+ T cells after about 12 h CMV IE-1 peptide stimulation. Receptors originate from a female donor who had a heart transplant and CMV viremia.

This chain links TRBV28 with TRBJ1-5; tentative D call: TRBD1 (5 bases). Germline V gene data show CDR1 as MDHEN and CDR2 as SYDVKM. The V end was cut by 8 bases, the J end by 2 bases, with 16 bases between. This CDR3 comprises 15 residues. CDR3 in amino acids: CASWGGRVGNQPQHF. The CDR3 coding sequence is TGTGCCAGCTGGGGGGGGAGGGTAGGCAATCAGCCCCAGCATTTT.

This clonotype occurred once. CDR3 in DNA: TGTGCCAGTAGTATAGTGGGCAATCAGCCCCAGCATTTT. Protein sequence: CASSIVGNQPQHF. The chain is built from TRBV19 and TRBJ1-5, with unresolved D. The germline V gene has CDR1 LNHDA and CDR2 SQIVND (reference sequence). V shed 1 base and J shed 2 bases, with 3 bases lying between them. The CDR3 runs 13 residues.

By sample fraction, this clonotype is medium-sized (0.01 to 0.1%). The chain is built from TRBV7-8 and TRBJ2-2; 7 bases map to TRBD2. The germline gives CDR1 SGHVS, CDR2 FQNEAQ. The CDR3 consists of 15 residues. V shed 5 bases and J 2 bases; nucleotides not matched to a gene: 5. The CDR3 reads CASSVQAGNTGELFF. In DNA, the CDR3 is TGTGCCAGCAGCGTCCAAGCGGGAAACACCGGGGAGCTGTTTTTT.

With regard to this clonotype: One end of the junction is discordant with germline, which a read error may explain. CDR3 sequence (DNA): TGTGCCAGTAGGGACGTAGGAGGGGCCAACGTCCAGACTTTC. This sequence encodes CASRDVGGANVQTF. This chain links TRBV12-3 or TRBV12-4 with TRBJ2-6; D may be TRBD2 (6 bases). CDR3 size: 14 residues.

This chain joins TRBV20-1 and TRBJ2-7; 8 nucleotides match TRBD1. Matching the DNA end better, TRBJ2-5 makes the J call doubtful. The CDR3 length is 13 residues. The germline V gene encodes CDR1 DFQATT and CDR2 SNEGSKA (reference sequence). The CDR3 DNA is TGCAGTGCTAGAGTGGACAGGGCCGAGACCCAGTACTTC. Translated, it gives CSARVDRAETQYF.

This clonotype has only a few counts. The chain couples TRBV5-1 to TRBJ2-1; 7 nucleotides agree with TRBD1. In germline, CDR1 is SGHRS, CDR2 YFSETQ. The J segment lost 7 bases and the V segment lost 4 bases, leaving 8 bases of the junction unmatched. The CDR3 loop spans 14 amino acids. The CDR3 loop is CASSRGQEWNEQFF. CDR3 coding DNA: TGCGCCAGCAGCCGAGGACAGGAGTGGAATGAGCAGTTCTTC.

In its sample, this clonotype was seen many times. This sequence joins TRBV18 and TRBJ1-1; D is perhaps TRBD1 (5 bases). The CDR3 extends over 15 amino acids. Germline loops: CDR1 KGHSH, CDR2 LQKENI. The V gene lost 1 base and the J gene lost 1 base, with 10 bases spanning the gap. The CDR3 DNA follows: TGTGCCAGCTCACCACAACAGGCTACGAACACTGAAGCTTTCTTT. Translated, it gives CASSPQQATNTEAFF.

This chain uses TRBV21-1 with TRBJ1-4. TRBV21-1 is labeled a pseudogene. The CDR3 runs 17 residues. CDR3 in DNA: TGTGCCAGCAGCAAAATCTTATATGTGCCAGGGCCCGAAAAACTGCTTTTT. Translation gives CASSKILYVPGPEKLLF.